These 4 T cell receptor beta chains came from one sample sequenced in a study of T cells after posttransplantation cyclophosphamide. Profiled with immunoSEQ multiplex PCR; TCRdb holds only in-frame clones, not every one. The profile shows several thousand clones, about nine tenths of them singletons. The material sequenced was CD4+ T cells sorted from blood. Every receptor here comes from a woman aged 50 to 65 in good health and a related stem cell transplant donor.

This clone was seen a single time. This chain joins TRBV5-1 and TRBJ2-7; 8 nucleotides match TRBD2. Per germline, CDR1 SGHRS and CDR2 YFSETQ. The CDR3 has 13 residues. Trimming at V came to 4 bases and at J to 3 bases, leaving 3 bases not matched to a gene. The DNA for the CDR3 is TGCGCCAGCAGCCCGACTAGCGACTACGAGCAGTACTTC. This codes for CASSPTSDYEQYF. Supplemented by reference TRBV5-1 and TRBJ2-7, the full variable domain reads KAGVTQTPRYLIKTRGQQVTLSCSPISGHRSVSWYQQTPGQGLQFLFEYFSETQRNKGNFPGRFSGRQFSNSRSEMNVSTLELGDSALYLCASSPTSDYEQYFGPGTRLTVT.

The gene calls are TRBV28 and TRBJ1-4; the D gene is possibly TRBD1 (5 bases). Trimming cost V 1 base and J 7 bases, with 10 bases left between them. Germline assignment: CDR1 MDHEN and CDR2 SYDVKM. The CDR3 sequence is 14 residues long. CDR3 region: CASSLSGPGEKLFF. DNA of the CDR3: TGTGCCAGCAGTTTATCAGGGCCCGGTGAAAAACTGTTTTTT.

The chain carries TRBV5-1 and TRBJ2-3; 7 nucleotides line up with TRBD1. This CDR3 is built from 16 residues. The V gene's germline CDR1 is SGHRS and CDR2 YFSETQ. J lost 2 bases, V lost 6 bases, and 12 bases had no gene match. CDR3 amino acids: CASTSKTGRPTDTQYF. In nucleotides, the CDR3 is TGCGCCAGCACCTCAAAGACAGGGAGACCCACAGATACGCAGTATTTT.

CDR3 region: CASRYDRGPLSEQYF. CDR3 coding DNA: TGTGCCAGCAGATATGACAGGGGACCCCTGAGTGAGCAGTACTTC. The rearrangement joins TRBV28 to TRBJ2-7; 8 bases are shared with TRBD1. V was pared by 6 bases and J by 7 bases, with 14 bases of the junction left unmatched. The germline V gene has CDR1 MDHEN and CDR2 SYDVKM. The CDR3 loop spans 15 amino acids.